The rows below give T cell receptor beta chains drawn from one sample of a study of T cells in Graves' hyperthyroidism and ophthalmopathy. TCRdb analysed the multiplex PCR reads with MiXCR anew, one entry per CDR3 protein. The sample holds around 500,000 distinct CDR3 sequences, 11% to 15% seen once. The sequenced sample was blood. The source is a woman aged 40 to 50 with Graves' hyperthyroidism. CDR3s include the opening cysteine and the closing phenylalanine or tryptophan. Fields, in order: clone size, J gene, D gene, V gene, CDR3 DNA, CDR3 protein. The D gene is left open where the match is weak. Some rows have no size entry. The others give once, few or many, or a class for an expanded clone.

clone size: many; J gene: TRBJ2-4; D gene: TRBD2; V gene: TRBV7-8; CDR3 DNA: TGTGCCAGCAGCGGGGGTAGCGGGACCAAAAACATTCAGTACTTC; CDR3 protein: CASSGGSGTKNIQYF
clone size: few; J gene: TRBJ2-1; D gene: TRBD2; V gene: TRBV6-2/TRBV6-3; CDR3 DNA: TGTGCCAGCAGTCCCCCCGGGACTAGCCCCAATGAGCAGTTCTTC; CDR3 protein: CASSPPGTSPNEQFF
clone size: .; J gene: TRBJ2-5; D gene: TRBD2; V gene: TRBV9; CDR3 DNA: TGTGCCAGCAGCAATAGCGGGAGTAAGAGGGGAGAGACCCAGTACTTC; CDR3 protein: CASSNSGSKRGETQYF
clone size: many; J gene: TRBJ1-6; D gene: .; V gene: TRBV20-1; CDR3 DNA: TGCAGGGCGTCGAGGGAGTCTAATTCACCCCTCCACTTT; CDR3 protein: CRASRESNSPLHF
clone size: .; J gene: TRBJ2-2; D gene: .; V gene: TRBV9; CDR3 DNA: TGTGCCAGCCAGAGTTTTTCCGGGTCCGTCACCGGGGAGCTGTTTTTT; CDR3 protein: CASQSFSGSVTGELFF
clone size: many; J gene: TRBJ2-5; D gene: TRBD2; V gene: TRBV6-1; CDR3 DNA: TGTGCCAGCAGTCAAGGACTAGCGGGACCAAACCAAGAGACCCAGTACTTC; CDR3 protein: CASSQGLAGPNQETQYF
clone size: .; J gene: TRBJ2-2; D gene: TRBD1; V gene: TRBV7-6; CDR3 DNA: TGTGCCAGCAGCTTAGGGACAGGGGTCGGGGAGCTGTTTTTT; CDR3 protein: CASSLGTGVGELFF
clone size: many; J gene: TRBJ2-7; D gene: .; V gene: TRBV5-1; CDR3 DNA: TGCGCCAGCAGCCCAGGACATGCCCTCCACGAGCAGTACTTC; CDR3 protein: CASSPGHALHEQYF
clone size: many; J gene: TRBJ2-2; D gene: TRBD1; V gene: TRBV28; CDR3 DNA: TGTGCCAGCAGTATACCCAACAGGGGGAGACGAGGGGAGCTGTTTTTT; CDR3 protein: CASSIPNRGRRGELFF
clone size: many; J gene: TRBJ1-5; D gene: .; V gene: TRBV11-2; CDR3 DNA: TGTGCCAGCAGCTTAAACAGGGTGCATCAGCCCCAGCATTTT; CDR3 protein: CASSLNRVHQPQHF
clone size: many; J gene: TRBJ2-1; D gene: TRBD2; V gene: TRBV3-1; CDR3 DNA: TGTGCCAGCAGCCAAGGGGACTATTCCTTCAATGAGCAGTTCTTC; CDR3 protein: CASSQGDYSFNEQFF
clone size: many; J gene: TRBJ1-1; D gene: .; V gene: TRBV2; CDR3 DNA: TGTGCCAGCAGTGAGTTTAGGAACTACGGAGCTTTCTTT; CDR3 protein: CASSEFRNYGAFF
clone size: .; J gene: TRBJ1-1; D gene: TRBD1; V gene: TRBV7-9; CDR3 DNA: TGTGCCAGCAGCCCCACCGGGACAGAGAACACTGAAGCTTTCTTT; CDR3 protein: CASSPTGTENTEAFF
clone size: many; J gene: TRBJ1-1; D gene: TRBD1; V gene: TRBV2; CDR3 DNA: TGTGCCAGCACTCTCGACAGGGGAAGGCATGAAGCTTTCTTT; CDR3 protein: CASTLDRGRHEAFF
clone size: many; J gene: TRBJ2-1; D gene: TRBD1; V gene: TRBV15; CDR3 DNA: TGTGCCACCAGCGAGGGACAGGGGTTCGCCAATGAGCAGTTCTTC; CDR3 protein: CATSEGQGFANEQFF
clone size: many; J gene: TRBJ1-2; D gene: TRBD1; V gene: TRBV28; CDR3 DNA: TGTGCCAGCAGTTTACTCGGGACAGGGGGCTCGAACTATGGCTACACCTTC; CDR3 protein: CASSLLGTGGSNYGYTF
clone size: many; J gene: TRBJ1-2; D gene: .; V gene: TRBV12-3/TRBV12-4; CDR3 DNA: TGTGCCAGCACCCCGGGGGGGGCTCATGGCTACACCTTC; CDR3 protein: CASTPGGAHGYTF
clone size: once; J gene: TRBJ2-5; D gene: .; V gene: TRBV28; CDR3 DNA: TGTGCCAGCAGTCAGACGGACAGGGCTATACTAGCGGGAGAGACCCAGTACTTC; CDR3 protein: CASSQTDRAILAGETQYF
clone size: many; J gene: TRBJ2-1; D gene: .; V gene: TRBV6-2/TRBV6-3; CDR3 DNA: TGTGCCAGCAGCCCGAAGGAATACAATGAGCAGTTCTTC; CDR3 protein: CASSPKEYNEQFF
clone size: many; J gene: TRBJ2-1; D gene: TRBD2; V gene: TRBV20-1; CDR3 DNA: TGCAGTGCTAGGGGGACTAGCGGGAGGGACAATGAGCAGTTCTTC; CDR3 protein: CSARGTSGRDNEQFF
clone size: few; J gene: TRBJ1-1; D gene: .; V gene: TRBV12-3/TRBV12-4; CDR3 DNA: TGTGCCACGAGGAGGTCCATGAACACTGAAGCTTTCTTT; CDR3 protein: CATRRSMNTEAFF
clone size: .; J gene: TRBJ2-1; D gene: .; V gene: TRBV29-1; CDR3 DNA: TGCAGCGTTGAATCCCCGGACCCAAGTGAAGATGAGCAGTTCTTC; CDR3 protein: CSVESPDPSEDEQFF
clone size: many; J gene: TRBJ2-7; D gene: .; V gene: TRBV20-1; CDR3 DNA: TGCAGTGCCCGTGCCGGAGGGGTCCTCGAGCAGTACTTC; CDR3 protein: CSARAGGVLEQYF
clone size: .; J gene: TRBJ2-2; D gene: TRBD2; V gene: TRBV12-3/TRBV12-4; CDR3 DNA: TGTGCCAGCAGTCTGGAACTAGCGGGAAACACCGGGGAGCTGTTTTTT; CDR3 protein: CASSLELAGNTGELFF
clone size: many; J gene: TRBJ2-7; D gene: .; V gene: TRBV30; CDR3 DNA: TGTGCCTGGGGACCCCCCCCCCTGGCCGAGCAGTACTTC; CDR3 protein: CAWGPPPLAEQYF
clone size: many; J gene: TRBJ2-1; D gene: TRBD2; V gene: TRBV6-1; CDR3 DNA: TGTGCCAGCACCCTCGGACTAGCGGGAGTCGGGGGCAATGAGCAGTTCTTC; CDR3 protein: CASTLGLAGVGGNEQFF
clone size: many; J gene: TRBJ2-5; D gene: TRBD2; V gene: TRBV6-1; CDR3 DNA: TGTGCCAGCAGTGACCGGCCGACCGGGACTAGCGGGAGGAGGCAAGAGACCCAGTACTTC; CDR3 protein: CASSDRPTGTSGRRQETQYF
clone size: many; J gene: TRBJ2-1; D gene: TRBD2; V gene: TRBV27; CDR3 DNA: TGTGCCAGCAGTTTTTCTAGCGGTTACAATGAGCAGTTCTTC; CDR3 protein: CASSFSSGYNEQFF
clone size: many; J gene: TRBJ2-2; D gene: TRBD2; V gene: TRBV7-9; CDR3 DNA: TGTGCCAGCAGCTCACGGGGTCGGGCGGGAGGAAACACCGGGGAGCTGTTTTTT; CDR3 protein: CASSSRGRAGGNTGELFF
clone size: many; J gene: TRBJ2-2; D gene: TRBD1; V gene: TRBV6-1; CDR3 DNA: TGTGCCAGCAGGGATGGGACAGGCTACACCGGGGAGCTGTTTTTT; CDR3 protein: CASRDGTGYTGELFF
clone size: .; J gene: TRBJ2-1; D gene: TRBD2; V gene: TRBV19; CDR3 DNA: TGTGCCAGTAGTCCCGCAGTGGGCGGGGGGGCCTTAAATGAGCAGTTCTTC; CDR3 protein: CASSPAVGGGALNEQFF
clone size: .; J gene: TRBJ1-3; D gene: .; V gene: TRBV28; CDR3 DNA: TGTGCCAGCAGGAGGAGGCAGGGTATAAACACCATATATTTT; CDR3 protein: CASRRRQGINTIYF
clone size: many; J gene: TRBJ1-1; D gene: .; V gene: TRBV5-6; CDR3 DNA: TGTGCCAGCAGCCACGGGGCTGGTACTGAAGCTTTCTTT; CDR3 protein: CASSHGAGTEAFF
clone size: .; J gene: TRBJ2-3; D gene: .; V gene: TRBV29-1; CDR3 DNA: TGCAGCGTTGAGAATGTACAAGGGGGTGGTAACACAGATACGCAGTATTTT; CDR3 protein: CSVENVQGGGNTDTQYF
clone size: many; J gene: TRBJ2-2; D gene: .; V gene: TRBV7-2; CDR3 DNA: TGTGCCAGCAGCCTTAGGCGAGAGGGCGGCGGGGAGCTGTTTTTT; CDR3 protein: CASSLRREGGGELFF
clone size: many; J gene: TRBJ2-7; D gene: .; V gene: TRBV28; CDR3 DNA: TGTGCCAGCAGTACCCCCGGGAGTACCATCTCCTACGAGCAGTACTTC; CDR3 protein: CASSTPGSTISYEQYF
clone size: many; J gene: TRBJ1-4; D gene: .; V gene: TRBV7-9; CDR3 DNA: TGTGCCAGCAGCTTACCCGACGGAGGCCCTAATGAAAAACTGTTTTTT; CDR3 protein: CASSLPDGGPNEKLFF
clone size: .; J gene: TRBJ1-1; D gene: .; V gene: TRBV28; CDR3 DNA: TGTGCCAGCAGGAGGACAGCTATGAACACTGAAGCTTTCTTT; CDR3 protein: CASRRTAMNTEAFF
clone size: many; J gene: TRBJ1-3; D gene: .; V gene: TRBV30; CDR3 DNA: TGTGCCTGGAGTATCCCCGGAAACACCATATATTTT; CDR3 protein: CAWSIPGNTIYF
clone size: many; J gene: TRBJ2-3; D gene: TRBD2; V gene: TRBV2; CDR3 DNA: TGTGCCAGCAGTCCACTAGCGGGAGAAACAGATACGCAGTATTTT; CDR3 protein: CASSPLAGETDTQYF
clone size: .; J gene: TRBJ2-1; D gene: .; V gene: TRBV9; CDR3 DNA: TGTGCCAGCAGCGTAGGAGGAGGGAGCTCCTACAATGAGCAGTTCTTC; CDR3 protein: CASSVGGGSSYNEQFF
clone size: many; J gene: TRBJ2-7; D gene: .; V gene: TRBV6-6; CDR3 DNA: TGTGCCAGCAGTTACATTCAACAGGGAGCCTACGAGCAGTACTTC; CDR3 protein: CASSYIQQGAYEQYF
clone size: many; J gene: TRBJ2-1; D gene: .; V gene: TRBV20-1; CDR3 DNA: TGCAGTGCTAGAAGGGGGGGGACACACAATGAGCAGTTCTTC; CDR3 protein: CSARRGGTHNEQFF
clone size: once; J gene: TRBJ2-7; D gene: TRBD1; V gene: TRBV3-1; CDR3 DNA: TGTGCCAGCAGCCACCACCGGGACAGGGCCGATATATCCTCCTACGAGCAGTACTTC; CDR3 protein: CASSHHRDRADISSYEQYF
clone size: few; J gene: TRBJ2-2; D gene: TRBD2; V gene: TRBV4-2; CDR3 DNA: TGTGCCAGCAGCCAAGATGCAACGGGAGGCTACACCGGGGAGCTGTTTTTT; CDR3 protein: CASSQDATGGYTGELFF
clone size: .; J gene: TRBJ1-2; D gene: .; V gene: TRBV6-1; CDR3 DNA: TGTGCCAGCAGCCCCTTGGGAACTAACGGCTACACCTTC; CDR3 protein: CASSPLGTNGYTF
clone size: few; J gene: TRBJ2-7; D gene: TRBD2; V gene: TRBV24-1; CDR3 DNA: TGTGCCACCAGTGACCGAAGCGGGAGTAGGTACGAGCAGTACTTC; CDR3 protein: CATSDRSGSRYEQYF
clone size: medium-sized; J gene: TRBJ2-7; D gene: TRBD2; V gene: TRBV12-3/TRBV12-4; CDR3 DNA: TGTGCCAGCAGTTCTAGCGGGAGAGATTACGAGCAGTACTTC; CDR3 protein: CASSSSGRDYEQYF
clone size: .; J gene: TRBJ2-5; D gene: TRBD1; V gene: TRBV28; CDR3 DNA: TGTGCCAGCAGACTTTTATCCGGGACAGGGGGAGAGACCCAGTACTTC; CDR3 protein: CASRLLSGTGGETQYF